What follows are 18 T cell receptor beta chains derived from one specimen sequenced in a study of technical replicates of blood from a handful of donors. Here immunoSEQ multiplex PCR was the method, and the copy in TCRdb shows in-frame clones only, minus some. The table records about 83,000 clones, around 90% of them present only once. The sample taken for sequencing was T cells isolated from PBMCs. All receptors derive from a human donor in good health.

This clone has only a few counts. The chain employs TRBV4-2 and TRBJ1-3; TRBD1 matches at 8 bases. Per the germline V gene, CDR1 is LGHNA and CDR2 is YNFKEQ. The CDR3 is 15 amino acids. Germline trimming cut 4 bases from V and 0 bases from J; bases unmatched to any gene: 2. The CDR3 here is CASSLDRASGNTIYF. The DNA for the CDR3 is TGTGCCAGCAGCCTGGACAGGGCCTCTGGAAACACCATATATTTT.

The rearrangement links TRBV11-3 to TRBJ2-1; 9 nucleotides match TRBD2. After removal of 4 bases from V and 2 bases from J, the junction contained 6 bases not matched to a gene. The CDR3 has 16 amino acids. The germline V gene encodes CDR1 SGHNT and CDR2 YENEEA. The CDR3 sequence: CASSSLAGVTYNEQFF. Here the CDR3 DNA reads TGTGCCAGCAGCTCCTTAGCGGGGGTTACCTACAATGAGCAGTTCTTC.

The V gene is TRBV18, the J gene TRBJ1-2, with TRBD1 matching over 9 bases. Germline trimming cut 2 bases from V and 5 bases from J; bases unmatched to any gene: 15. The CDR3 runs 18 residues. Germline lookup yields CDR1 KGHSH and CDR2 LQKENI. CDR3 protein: CASSPLEGPGQGDYGYTF. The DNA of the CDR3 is TGTGCCAGCTCACCATTAGAGGGGCCGGGACAGGGAGATTATGGCTACACCTTC.

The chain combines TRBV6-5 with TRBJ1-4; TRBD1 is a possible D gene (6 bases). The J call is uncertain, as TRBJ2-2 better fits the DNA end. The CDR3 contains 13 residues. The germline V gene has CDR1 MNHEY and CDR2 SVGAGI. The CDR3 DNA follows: TGTGCCAGCAGTCGGCAGGGGCGAGGGGAGCTGTTTTTT. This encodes CASSRQGRGELFF.

CDR3 sequence reads: CASSTGHLNYNEQFF. CDR3 sequence (DNA): TGTGCCAGCAGTACGGGACATCTAAATTACAATGAGCAGTTCTTC. The chain joins TRBV25-1 to TRBJ2-1; D might be TRBD1 (6 bases). The germline V and J ends were trimmed by 5 bases and 4 bases, with 15 bases remaining between them. The CDR3 totals 15 residues. Germline V gene data show CDR1 as MGHDK and CDR2 as SYGVNS.

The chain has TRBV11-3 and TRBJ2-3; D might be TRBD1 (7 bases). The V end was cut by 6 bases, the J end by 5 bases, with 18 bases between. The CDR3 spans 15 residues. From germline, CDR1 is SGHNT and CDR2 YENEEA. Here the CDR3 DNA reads TGTGCCAGCAGGTCGGGACAGTCCGGGGGAGATACGCAGTATTTT. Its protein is CASRSGQSGGDTQYF.

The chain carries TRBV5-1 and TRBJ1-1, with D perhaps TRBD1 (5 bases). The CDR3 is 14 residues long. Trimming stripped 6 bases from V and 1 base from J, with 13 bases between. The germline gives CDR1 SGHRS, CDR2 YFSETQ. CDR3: CASTRSDRNTEAFF. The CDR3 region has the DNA TGCGCCAGCACCCGTTCAGACAGGAACACTGAAGCTTTCTTT. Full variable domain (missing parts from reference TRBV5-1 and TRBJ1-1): KAGVTQTPRYLIKTRGQQVTLSCSPISGHRSVSWYQQTPGQGLQFLFEYFSETQRNKGNFPGRFSGRQFSNSRSEMNVSTLELGDSALYLCASTRSDRNTEAFFGQGTRLTVV.

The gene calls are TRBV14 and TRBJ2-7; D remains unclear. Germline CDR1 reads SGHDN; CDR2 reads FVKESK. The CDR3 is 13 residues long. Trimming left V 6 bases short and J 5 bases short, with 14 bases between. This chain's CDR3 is CASRGQATHEQYF. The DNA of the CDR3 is TGTGCCAGCAGAGGCCAGGCAACACACGAGCAGTACTTC.

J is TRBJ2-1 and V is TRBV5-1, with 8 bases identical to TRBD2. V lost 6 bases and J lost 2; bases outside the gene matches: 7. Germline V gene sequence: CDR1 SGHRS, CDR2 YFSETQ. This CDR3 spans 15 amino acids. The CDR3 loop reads CASTASGGAYNEQFF. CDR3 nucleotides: TGCGCCAGCACCGCCTCCGGGGGGGCCTACAATGAGCAGTTCTTC.

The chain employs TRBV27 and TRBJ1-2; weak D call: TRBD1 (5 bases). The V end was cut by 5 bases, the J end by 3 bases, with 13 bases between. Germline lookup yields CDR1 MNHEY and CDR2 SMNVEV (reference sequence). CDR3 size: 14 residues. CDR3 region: CASSPGRGDYGYTF. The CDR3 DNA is TGTGCCAGCAGTCCAGGGAGGGGAGACTATGGCTACACCTTC.

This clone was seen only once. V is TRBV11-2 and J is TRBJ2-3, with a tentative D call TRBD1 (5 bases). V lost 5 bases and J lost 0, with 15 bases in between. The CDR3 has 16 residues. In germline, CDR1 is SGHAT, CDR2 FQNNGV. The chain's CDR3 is CASSVIQGSSTDTQYF. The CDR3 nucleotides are TGTGCCAGCAGCGTAATCCAGGGTTCTAGCACAGATACGCAGTATTTT.

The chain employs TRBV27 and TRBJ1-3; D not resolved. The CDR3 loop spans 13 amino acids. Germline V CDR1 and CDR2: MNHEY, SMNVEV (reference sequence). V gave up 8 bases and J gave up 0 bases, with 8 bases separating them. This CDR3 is CASPNCSGNTIYF. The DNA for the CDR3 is TGTGCCAGCCCAAACTGCTCTGGAAACACCATATATTTT.

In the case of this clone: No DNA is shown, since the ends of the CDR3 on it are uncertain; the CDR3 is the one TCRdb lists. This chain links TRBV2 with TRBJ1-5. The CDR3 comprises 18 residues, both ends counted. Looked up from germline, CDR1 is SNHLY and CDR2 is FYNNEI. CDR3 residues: CASSTSGERSYSNQPQHF.

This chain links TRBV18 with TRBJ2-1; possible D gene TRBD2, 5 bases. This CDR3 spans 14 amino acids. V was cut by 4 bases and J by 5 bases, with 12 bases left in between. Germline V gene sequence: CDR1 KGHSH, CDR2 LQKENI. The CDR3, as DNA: TGTGCCAGCTCACGGAGCGGCCTTAACAATGAGCAGTTCTTC. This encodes CASSRSGLNNEQFF.

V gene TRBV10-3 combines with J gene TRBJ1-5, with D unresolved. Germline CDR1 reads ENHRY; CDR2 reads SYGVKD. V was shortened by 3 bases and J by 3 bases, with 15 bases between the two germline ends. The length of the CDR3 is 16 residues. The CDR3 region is CAISDSRDTDNQPQHF. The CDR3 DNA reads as TGTGCCATCAGTGACTCCCGAGACACGGACAATCAGCCCCAGCATTTT.

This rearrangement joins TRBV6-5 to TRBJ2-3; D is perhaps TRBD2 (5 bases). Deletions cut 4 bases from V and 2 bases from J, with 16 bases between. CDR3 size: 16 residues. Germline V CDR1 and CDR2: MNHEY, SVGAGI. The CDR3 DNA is TGTGCCAGCAGTTCGCGAGGGCCGCCCACCACAGATACGCAGTATTTT. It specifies CASSSRGPPTTDTQYF.

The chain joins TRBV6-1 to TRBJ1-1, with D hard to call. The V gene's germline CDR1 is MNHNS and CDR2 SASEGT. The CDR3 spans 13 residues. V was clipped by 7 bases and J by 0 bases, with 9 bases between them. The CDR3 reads CASTFQMNTEAFF. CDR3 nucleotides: TGTGCCAGCACCTTCCAGATGAACACTGAAGCTTTCTTT.

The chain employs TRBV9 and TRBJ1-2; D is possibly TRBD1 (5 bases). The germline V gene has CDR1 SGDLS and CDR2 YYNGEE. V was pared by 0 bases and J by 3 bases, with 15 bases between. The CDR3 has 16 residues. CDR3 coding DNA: TGTGCCAGCAGCGTAGCTCGGGGGTTGGTGGACTATGGCTACACCTTC. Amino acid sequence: CASSVARGLVDYGYTF.